These 28 T cell receptor beta chains were all obtained from the same sample, sequenced in a study of OX40 agonist ivuxolimab in advanced cancers. Some clones are missing from TCRdb's copy, which holds only in-frame ones; the method was immunoSEQ multiplex PCR. Among roughly 79,000 clones, roughly four fifths were seen once, and the ten largest hold around 0.51%. The sample consisted of CD4+ or CD8+ T cells sorted from blood, taken in a trial of the OX40 agonist ivuxolimab. These receptors all stem from an adult with an advanced solid tumor such as melanoma, head and neck, liver or kidney cancer.

The rearrangement joins TRBV28 to TRBJ1-2; tentative D call: TRBD1 (6 bases). Germline CDR1 reads MDHEN; CDR2 reads SYDVKM. Trimming took 5 bases from V and 5 from J, leaving 18 bases between them. CDR3 size: 15 residues. CDR3 coding DNA: TGTGCCAGCAGTCCCCGGGACAAGTTTCTTTATGGCTACACCTTC. Its protein product is CASSPRDKFLYGYTF.

The V and J genes are TRBV30 and TRBJ2-1, with 10 bases lining up with TRBD1. Unmatched junction bases numbered 6, after V lost 3 bases and J lost 7 bases. Germline CDR1 reads GTSNPN; CDR2 reads SVGIG (reference sequence). This CDR3 comprises 14 residues. This CDR3 reads CAWRRTGGSNEQFF. The CDR3 coding sequence is TGTGCCTGGAGGAGGACAGGGGGTTCAAATGAGCAGTTCTTC.

The chain recombines TRBV18 with TRBJ1-4, with TRBD1 as a possible D gene (6 bases). Germline V gene data show CDR1 as KGHSH and CDR2 as LQKENI. The CDR3 covers 16 residues. The ends were cut back, 3 bases at V and 11 bases at J, with 22 bases in the middle. The CDR3 loop reads CASSPVELSSTGKLFF. As DNA, the CDR3 is TGTGCCAGCTCACCGGTCGAGTTGAGCTCAACAGGGAAACTGTTTTTT.

The chain employs TRBV18 and TRBJ2-1, with D possibly being TRBD2 (5 bases). This CDR3 has 14 residues. Trimming took off 2 bases at V and 0 bases at J, with 5 bases between the two ends. Looked up from germline, CDR1 is KGHSH and CDR2 is LQKENI. Here the CDR3 reads CASSPGSSYNEQFF. In nucleotides, the CDR3 is TGTGCCAGCTCACCAGGGAGCTCCTACAATGAGCAGTTCTTC.

The rearrangement uses TRBV2 and TRBJ2-7; a weak D match, TRBD1 (7 bases). The ends were cut back, 3 bases at V and 3 bases at J, with 15 bases in the middle. The CDR3 sequence is 15 residues long. Germline V gene data show CDR1 as SNHLY and CDR2 as FYNNEI. This CDR3 is CASSDFPGGGYEQYF. The CDR3 nucleotides read TGTGCCAGCAGTGATTTTCCAGGGGGAGGCTACGAGCAGTACTTC.

This clone was observed a single time. The chain recombines TRBV5-4 with TRBJ2-2; 14 nucleotides agree with TRBD2. CDR3 length: 16 residues. J gave up 6 bases and V 4 bases, and 5 bases lay outside the gene matches. Per germline, CDR1 SGHNT and CDR2 YYREEE (reference sequence). The CDR3 DNA is TGTGCCAGCAGCCAGACTAGCGGGGGGGCTCCCGGGGAGCTGTTTTTT. Amino acids: CASSQTSGGAPGELFF.

The genes are TRBV5-1 and TRBJ1-1, with D tentatively TRBD1 (5 bases). This CDR3 has 14 residues. Germline CDR1 SGHRS, CDR2 YFSETQ. V lost 6 bases and J lost 1, with 13 bases in between. The CDR3 nucleotides read TGCGCCAGCACCCCCTTTAGGGGGAACACTGAAGCTTTCTTT. It specifies CASTPFRGNTEAFF.

This chain uses TRBV5-1 with TRBJ2-2; no reliable D call. CDR1 SGHRS and CDR2 YFSETQ come from the germline V gene. The CDR3 contains 13 residues. V shed 7 bases and J shed 1 base, with 8 bases lying between them. The CDR3 nucleotides are TGCGCCAGCCTCCCAGGGAACACCGGGGAGCTGTTTTTT. Translated, it gives CASLPGNTGELFF.

V usage is TRBV7-8 and J usage is TRBJ1-6, with a weak D call TRBD1 (5 bases). Trimming removed 3 bases at V and 6 bases at J, with 12 bases between. Germline V CDR1 and CDR2: SGHVS, FQNEAQ. This CDR3 has 15 residues. CDR3 region: CASSLTSGPNSPLHF. The CDR3 DNA reads TGTGCCAGCAGCTTGACGTCGGGGCCTAATTCACCCCTCCACTTT.

The table lists this clone with a count of one. This sequence joins TRBV5-6 and TRBJ2-5, with D perhaps TRBD1 (6 bases). The CDR3 has 14 residues. Germline loops: CDR1 SGHDT, CDR2 YYEEEE. Trimming cost V 4 bases and J 5 bases, with 15 bases left between them. The CDR3 spells CASSTGQPSETQYF. CDR3 coding DNA: TGTGCCAGCAGCACCGGACAGCCCTCGGAGACCCAGTACTTC.

The chain couples TRBV12-5 to TRBJ1-1, with 8 bases identical to TRBD1. This CDR3 spans 15 amino acids. The trim removed 2 bases at V and 8 bases at J, leaving 10 bases unmatched. Germline V gene lookup returns CDR1 LGHNT and CDR2 FRNRAP. The CDR3 region has the DNA TGTGCTAGTGGTTTGTTCCCAGGGGGCGCACCGGAAGCTTTCTTT. It codes for CASGLFPGGAPEAFF.

The V gene is TRBV6-4, the J gene TRBJ1-1; 8 bases map to TRBD1. The CDR3 is 20 residues long. Trimming took 4 bases from V and 0 from J; bases not matched to a gene: 19. Germline V CDR1 and CDR2: MRHNA, SNTAGT. For the CDR3, the DNA is TGTGCCAGCAGTGTGGGATCGGACAGGGCCACAGCGTGGGTGAACACTGAAGCTTTCTTT. Its translation is CASSVGSDRATAWVNTEAFF.

This chain uses TRBV19 with TRBJ1-2; D not certain. Germline lookup yields CDR1 LNHDA and CDR2 SQIVND (reference sequence). V was shortened by 9 bases and J by 2 bases, with 13 bases between the two germline ends. CDR3 length: 13 amino acids. CDR3 in DNA: TGTGCCAGCCAACAACAGCGAAACTATGGCTACACCTTC. It yields the protein CASQQQRNYGYTF.

In this sample, this clone turned up a few times. V and J are TRBV28 and TRBJ1-5, with TRBD1 identical over 10 bases. V was clipped by 11 bases and J by 1 base; unmatched bases: 5. The CDR3 is 14 residues long. CDR1 is MDHEN and CDR2 is SYDVKM in the germline V gene. The CDR3 bases are TGTGCCGGGAGGACAGGGGGAAGCAATCAGCCCCAGCATTTT. It is translated as CAGRTGGSNQPQHF.

The J gene is TRBJ2-3, the V gene TRBV6-1; D is unclear. Germline V lookup: CDR1 MNHNS, CDR2 SASEGT. This CDR3 spans 12 amino acids. Trimming pared 0 bases from V and 3 bases from J, leaving 1 base between. CDR3 sequence reads: CASSEATDTQYF. CDR3 nucleotides: TGTGCCAGCAGTGAAGCAACAGATACGCAGTATTTT.

This clone is a singleton in its sample. The V and J genes are TRBV7-2 and TRBJ2-1, with 11 bases identical to TRBD1. V dropped 5 bases and J dropped 7; count of bases not matched to a gene: 10. Germline V CDR1 and CDR2: SGHTA, FQGNSA. This CDR3 has 16 amino acids. This CDR3 is CASSLFGQGAVNEQFF. DNA of the CDR3: TGTGCCAGCAGCCTGTTTGGACAGGGGGCGGTGAATGAGCAGTTCTTC.

This clone was counted a few times. The V gene is TRBV7-9, the J gene TRBJ1-5; D is unclear. The CDR3 is made up of 14 amino acids. The V end lost 2 bases, the J end lost 8 bases, and 13 bases lay between the germline ends. From germline, CDR1 is SEHNR and CDR2 FQNEAQ (reference sequence). CDR3 protein: CASSLYGEVEPQHF. The CDR3 DNA sequence: TGTGCCAGCAGCTTATACGGGGAAGTGGAGCCCCAGCATTTT.

The CDR3 DNA is TGTGCCAGCCGGGCTACTAATGAAAAACTGTTTTTT. This translates into CASRATNEKLFF. V is TRBV6-5 and J is TRBJ1-4; D is uncertain. The CDR3 contains 12 residues. V was cut by 8 bases and J by 2 bases, with 6 bases left in between. CDR1 and CDR2 (germline): MNHEY, SVGAGI.

A single count supports this clone. CDR3: CASSLGGGGSPQETQYF. The CDR3 DNA reads TGTGCCAGCAGCTTAGGTGGGGGGGGTTCCCCCCAAGAGACCCAGTACTTC. V gene TRBV7-6 combines with J gene TRBJ2-5; 7 bases line up with TRBD2. Germline CDR1 SGHVS, CDR2 FNYEAQ. CDR3 length: 17 residues. V trimming: 1 base; J trimming: 1 base; junction bases outside the gene matches: 9.

V usage is TRBV2 and J usage is TRBJ1-6; a weak D match, TRBD1 (6 bases). Trimming stripped 7 bases from V and 10 bases from J, with 17 bases between. The CDR3 loop spans 14 amino acids. Germline CDR1 and CDR2: SNHLY and FYNNEI. The CDR3 sequence: CASTFQTGLSPLHF. The CDR3 DNA follows: TGTGCCAGCACCTTCCAAACAGGGCTATCACCCCTCCACTTT.

V gene TRBV7-2 combines with J gene TRBJ1-4; tentative D call: TRBD1 (5 bases). The CDR3 consists of 12 residues. V was shortened by 1 base and J by 8 bases, with 5 bases between the two germline ends. CDR1 is SGHTA and CDR2 is FQGNSA in the germline V gene. The CDR3 region has the DNA TGTGCCAGCAGCTTAGGGGACGAAAAACTGTTTTTT. It specifies CASSLGDEKLFF.

The chain carries TRBV5-1 and TRBJ2-3; D assignment may be TRBD1 or TRBD2 (5 bases each). The CDR3 totals 15 residues. V gave up 0 bases and J gave up 3 bases, with 11 bases separating them. Germline CDR1 is SGHRS and CDR2 is YFSETQ. The CDR3 sequence is CASSLGAGATDTQYF. CDR3 sequence (DNA): TGCGCCAGCAGCTTGGGGGCCGGGGCGACAGATACGCAGTATTTT.

This clone was counted a few times. This sequence joins TRBV19 and TRBJ1-5; D unclear. The germline CDR1 and CDR2 sequences are LNHDA and SQIVND (reference sequence). The V end was cut by 1 base, the J end by 7 bases, with 5 bases between. CDR3 length: 12 residues. DNA for the CDR3: TGTGCCAGTAGTATAGCGATGCAGCCCCAGCATTTT. This translates into CASSIAMQPQHF.

CDR3 sequence (DNA): TGTGCCTCCTCCCCGGGTAACTATGGCTACACCTTC. Protein sequence: CASSPGNYGYTF. The chain recombines TRBV30 with TRBJ1-2; D gene unclear. CDR1 is GTSNPN, CDR2 SVGIG, per germline (reference sequence). The CDR3 consists of 12 residues. The ends were cut back, 7 bases at V and 1 base at J, with 10 bases in the middle.

This clone has only a few counts. The chain carries TRBV29-1 and TRBJ2-1; the match to TRBD2 covers 14 bases. V trimming: 5 bases; J trimming: 6 bases; junction bases outside the gene matches: 15. Germline assignment: CDR1 SQVTM and CDR2 ANQGSEA. This CDR3 comprises 18 residues. CDR3 coding DNA: TGCAGCGTTAAACTCGATGGGACTAGCGGGAGAAAGGGCAATGAGCAGTTCTTC. Translated, it gives CSVKLDGTSGRKGNEQFF.

This clone appeared a single time. The CDR3 region has the DNA TGTGCCAGCAGGGGGAGCGACAGATATGAAGCTTTCTTT. Amino acid sequence: CASRGSDRYEAFF. This chain uses TRBV6-5 with TRBJ1-1, with D tentatively TRBD1 (5 bases). Germline values: CDR1 MNHEY, CDR2 SVGAGI. The CDR3 runs to 13 residues. Trimming pared 6 bases from V and 7 bases from J, leaving 15 bases between.

CDR3 sequence: CASSLTTSSFPETQYF. CDR3 DNA sequence: TGTGCCAGCAGTCTAACGACTAGTTCTTTTCCTGAGACCCAGTACTTC. The chain joins TRBV28 to TRBJ2-5, with D possibly TRBD2 on 6 matching bases. This CDR3 region has 16 residues. V lost 5 bases to trimming and J lost 5 bases, with 21 bases between them. Germline values: CDR1 MDHEN, CDR2 SYDVKM.

Only a few counts were recorded for this clone. J is TRBJ1-4 and V is TRBV5-4; D call uncertain. V was trimmed by 4 bases and J by 1 base, leaving 5 bases between them. CDR3 size: 13 residues. CDR1 is SGHNT and CDR2 is YYREEE in the germline V gene (reference sequence). The CDR3 spells CASSPGTNEKLFF. For the CDR3, the DNA is TGTGCCAGCAGCCCGGGAACTAATGAAAAACTGTTTTTT. The full variable domain, with the rest looked up from reference TRBV5-4 and TRBJ1-4, is ETGVTQSPTHLIKTRGQQVTLRCSSQSGHNTVSWYQQALGQGPQFIFQYYREEENGRGNFPPRFSGLQFPNYSSELNVNALELDDSALYLCASSPGTNEKLFFGSGTQLSVL.